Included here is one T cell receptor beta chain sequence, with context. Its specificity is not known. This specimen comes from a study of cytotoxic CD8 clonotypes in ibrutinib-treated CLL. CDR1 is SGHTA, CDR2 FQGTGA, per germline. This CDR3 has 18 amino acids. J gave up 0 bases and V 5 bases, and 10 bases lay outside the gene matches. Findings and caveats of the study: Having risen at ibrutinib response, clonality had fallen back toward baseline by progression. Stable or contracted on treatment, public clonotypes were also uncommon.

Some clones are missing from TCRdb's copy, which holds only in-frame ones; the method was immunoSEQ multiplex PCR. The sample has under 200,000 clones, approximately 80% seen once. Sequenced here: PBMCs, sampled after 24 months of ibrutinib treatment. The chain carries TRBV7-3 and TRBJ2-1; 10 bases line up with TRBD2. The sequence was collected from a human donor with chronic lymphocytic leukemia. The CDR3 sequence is CASSPGLAAASSYNEQFF. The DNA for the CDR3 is TGTGCCAGCAGCCCCGGACTAGCGGCCGCGAGCTCCTACAATGAGCAGTTCTTC.